The 15 T cell receptor beta chains below were found in one sample sequenced in a study of shared clonotypes between healthy human individuals (dated by TCRdb to the early 2020s). Library method: the immunoSEQ multiplex PCR assay. The immuneACCESS repertoire file appears here via TCRdb, limited to in-frame rearrangements. These files lack a portion of the clones; in checked studies, under half of the deficit traces to unresolved V genes, and the cause of the others is not known. The sample has about 480,000 clones on record, about 79% of them singletons. The ten most abundant clones make up roughly an eighth of the sample. The sequenced sample consisted of PBMCs. These receptors were taken from a woman aged 40 to 50 in good health. Some clones in this sample may be carry-over from other donors' samples.

The gene calls are TRBV18 and TRBJ1-1; a weak D match, TRBD1 (5 bases). This CDR3 region has 13 residues. The V gene lost 4 bases and the J gene lost 0 bases, with 6 bases spanning the gap. Germline CDR1 reads KGHSH; CDR2 reads LQKENI. The CDR3 reads CASSQDMNTEAFF. CDR3 DNA: TGTGCCAGCTCACAGGACATGAACACTGAAGCTTTCTTT.

This clone came up a few times. V and J are TRBV7-3 and TRBJ1-1; D not certain. Germline lookup yields CDR1 SGHTA and CDR2 FQGTGA. Trimming took 4 bases from V and 3 from J, leaving 9 bases between them. This CDR3 has 13 residues. The CDR3 bases are TGTGCCAGCAGCTGGGATTTGGACACTGAAGCTTTCTTT. Its protein product is CASSWDLDTEAFF.

This clone was observed a handful of times. J is TRBJ1-1 and V is TRBV2; D remains unclear. CDR3 length: 13 residues. V was shortened by 0 bases and J by 7 bases, with 9 bases between the two germline ends. In germline, CDR1 is SNHLY, CDR2 FYNNEI. In nucleotides, the CDR3 is TGTGCCAGCAGTGAAGCGCTGACCTTTGAAGCTTTCTTT. Translated, it gives CASSEALTFEAFF.

The chain uses TRBV20-1 and TRBJ2-7; D uncertain. CDR1 DFQATT and CDR2 SNEGSKA come from the germline V gene (reference sequence). V lost 1 base and J 3 bases, leaving 4 bases between the germline ends. CDR3 length: 11 residues. The CDR3 reads CSARVDYEQYF. Here the CDR3 DNA reads TGCAGTGCTAGAGTAGACTACGAGCAGTACTTC.

This clone was seen just once. This chain uses TRBV7-9 with TRBJ2-2; TRBD2 matches at 12 bases. There are 16 residues in the CDR3. Looked up from germline, CDR1 is SEHNR and CDR2 is FQNEAQ (reference sequence). The V segment lost 8 bases and the J segment 5 bases; nucleotides outside the gene matches: 9. This CDR3 reads CASEGGLAGLTGELFF. CDR3 DNA sequence: TGTGCCAGCGAAGGGGGACTAGCGGGTTTGACCGGGGAGCTGTTTTTT. Using reference TRBV7-9 and TRBJ2-2 for the parts outside the CDR3, the full variable domain is DTGVSQNPRHKITKRGQNVTFRCDPISEHNRLYWYRQTLGQGPEFLTYFQNEAQLEKSRLLSDRFSAERPKGSFSTLEIQRTEQGDSAMYLCASEGGLAGLTGELFFGEGSRLTVL.

The chain recombines TRBV25-1 with TRBJ2-1; D is undetermined. Trimming took off 4 bases at V and 2 bases at J, with 6 bases between the two ends. The CDR3 is 13 amino acids. CDR1 is MGHDK and CDR2 is SYGVNS in the germline V gene. The CDR3 sequence is CASSATTYNEQFF. The CDR3 DNA sequence: TGTGCCAGCAGTGCTACCACCTACAATGAGCAGTTCTTC.

This chain connects TRBV25-1 to TRBJ2-3, with a possible D match to TRBD2 (6 bases). The germline CDR1 and CDR2 sequences are MGHDK and SYGVNS. The CDR3 runs to 16 residues. The V gene lost 6 bases and the J gene lost 4 bases, with 20 bases spanning the gap. The CDR3 DNA follows: TGTGCCAGCAGCCCTAGGTTGGGTGGAGGGGCAGATACGCAGTATTTT. As protein: CASSPRLGGGADTQYF.

J is TRBJ1-1 and V is TRBV11-2; D uncertain. The CDR3 sequence is 12 residues long. Germline lookup yields CDR1 SGHAT and CDR2 FQNNGV. The V gene lost 5 bases and the J gene lost 4 bases, with 8 bases spanning the gap. The CDR3 nucleotides read TGTGCCAGCAGCCTCCAGGTCACTGAAGCTTTCTTT. Translated: CASSLQVTEAFF.

V is TRBV5-3 and J is TRBJ2-2; 10 bases align to TRBD1. TRBV5-3 is marked as an open reading frame, function uncertain. This CDR3 region has 15 residues. V lost 5 bases and J lost 8; bases outside the gene matches: 9. The CDR3 spells CARRSRDRGPGELFF. In DNA form, the CDR3 reads TGTGCCAGAAGATCTAGGGACAGGGGCCCTGGGGAGCTGTTTTTT.

The J gene is TRBJ1-2, the V gene TRBV5-6, with a weak D call TRBD1 (6 bases). V was trimmed by 0 bases and J by 8 bases, leaving 14 bases between them. This CDR3 comprises 14 residues. The germline V gene encodes CDR1 SGHDT and CDR2 YYEEEE. Here the CDR3 DNA reads TGTGCCAGCAGCTTGGCCGCAGGGGTGAGCGGCTACACCTTC. This gives the protein CASSLAAGVSGYTF.

The CDR3 protein is CASSLLREGEQYF. The DNA for the CDR3 is TGTGCCAGCAGCTTACTCAGGGAAGGCGAGCAGTACTTC. The genes are TRBV7-9 and TRBJ2-7; D is perhaps TRBD1 (5 bases). Germline V CDR1 and CDR2: SEHNR, FQNEAQ (reference sequence). Trimming cost V 2 bases and J 6 bases, with 11 bases left between them. The CDR3 is made up of 13 amino acids. The variable domain in full, completed from reference TRBV7-9 and TRBJ2-7, reads DTGVSQNPRHKITKRGQNVTFRCDPISEHNRLYWYRQTLGQGPEFLTYFQNEAQLEKSRLLSDRFSAERPKGSFSTLEIQRTEQGDSAMYLCASSLLREGEQYFGPGTRLTVT.

This chain joins TRBV7-8 and TRBJ2-7; TRBD1 aligns across 8 bases. V shed 1 base and J 2 bases; nucleotides not matched to a gene: 10. Germline V CDR1 and CDR2: SGHVS, FQNEAQ. CDR3 length: 17 residues. As DNA, the CDR3 is TGTGCCAGCAGCTTAGTAGGCGCAGGGGGCGGCACCTACGAGCAGTACTTC. Amino acid sequence: CASSLVGAGGGTYEQYF.

The J gene is TRBJ2-6, the V gene TRBV10-2; D gene ambiguous. V was pared by 7 bases and J by 0 bases, with 13 bases between. This CDR3 spans 16 amino acids. Germline V CDR1 and CDR2: WSHSY, SAAADI. The CDR3 nucleotides are TGCGCCAGCACCCCTAGTTGGGGCTCTGGGGCCAACGTCCTGACTTTC. Translating gives CASTPSWGSGANVLTF.

A few counts support this clone. The rearrangement uses TRBV2 and TRBJ1-1; 8 bases align to TRBD1. There are 15 residues in the CDR3. J gave up 4 bases and V 1 base, and 5 bases lay outside the gene matches. The germline CDR1 and CDR2 sequences are SNHLY and FYNNEI. CDR3 loop: CASSEGTGSITEAFF. The CDR3 DNA is TGTGCCAGCAGTGAAGGGACAGGGTCTATCACTGAAGCTTTCTTT.

This chain joins TRBV27 and TRBJ1-5; TRBD1 is a possible D gene (6 bases). CDR1 and CDR2 from the germline V gene are MNHEY and SMNVEV (reference sequence). Deletions cut 0 bases from V and 0 bases from J, with 9 bases between. The CDR3 extends over 16 amino acids. The CDR3 region is CASSLSGTLSNQPQHF. CDR3 sequence (DNA): TGTGCCAGCAGTTTATCCGGGACACTTAGCAATCAGCCCCAGCATTTT.